This T cell receptor (beta chain) is drawn from a study of T cell repertoires in cytomegalovirus infection. The wider study: Both recently identified HLA-C-restricted and well-studied HLA-B-restricted CMV epitopes were used in the study. CMV infection together with matching HLA type was indicated by public TCR beta signatures. Study-wide findings and caveats: Dominating the ex vivo response were TCR beta clonotypes that were CMV-specific and HLA-C-restricted. Individuals carrying CMV plus the relevant HLA were identified by cumulative frequency of public TCR beta families.

With respect to this clonotype: What it binds is not known.

TCRdb reprocessed the reads via MiXCR and lists one record per CDR3 protein. The table lists 800,000 to 950,000 distinct CDR3 sequences, 32% of them singletons. This sample comprised cultured CD8+ T cells from PBMCs, obtained from culture after CMV antigen stimulation. The TCR comes from a human donor in good health (CMV status not recorded). Some clones in this sample may be carry-over from other donors' samples.

The CDR3 here is CASSYSTGPRDFFYEQYF. In DNA, the CDR3 is TGTGCCAGCAGTTACTCGACGGGTCCCCGGGACTTTTTTTACGAGCAGTACTTC. The chain carries TRBV6-5 and TRBJ2-7; D perhaps matches TRBD2 (6 bases). The V end lost 0 bases, the J end lost 4 bases, and 22 bases lay between the germline ends. CDR1 and CDR2 from the germline V gene are MNHEY and SVGAGI. CDR3 size: 18 residues.